The 19 T cell receptor beta chains presented below share a single source sample, sequenced in a study of regulatory T cells in long-lasting Graves disease. The time point is: newly diagnosed GD, antithyroid drugs for less than 3 months. Scientists built the TCR library using RNA that was extracted from PBMCs. Combining iRepertoire HTBI primers with Arm-PCR of CDR3 regions, the authors built TCR beta libraries. A single record per CDR3 protein comes from TCRdb applying MiXCR to the multiplex PCR reads. The profile shows roughly 560,000 distinct CDR3 sequences, more than 15% of them singletons. The same sample was also used in a study of T cells in Graves' hyperthyroidism and ophthalmopathy.

The sample consisted of peripheral blood mononuclear cells (PBMCs), taken at new diagnosis, from a patient treated with antithyroid drugs. These receptor sequences come from a woman between 40 and 65 years old with Graves disease.

This clonotype was observed at least ten times. The V and J genes are TRBV7-2 and TRBJ1-2; tentative D call: TRBD1 (5 bases). V dropped 2 bases and J dropped 4 bases, with 11 bases sitting between them. The CDR3 length is 14 residues. CDR1 SGHTA and CDR2 FQGNSA come from the germline V gene. The CDR3 sequence: CASSLREGLYGYTF. CDR3 nucleotides: TGTGCCAGCAGCTTAAGGGAGGGGCTCTATGGCTACACCTTC.

This clonotype was seen more than once but under ten times. The chain carries TRBV29-1 and TRBJ2-3; the match to TRBD2 covers 8 bases. CDR1 is SQVTM, CDR2 ANQGSEA, per germline. The CDR3 has 12 residues. V gave up 6 bases and J gave up 6 bases; unmatched junction bases: 5. Written as DNA, the CDR3 is TGCAGCGTCTCTAGCGGGCGGGATACGCAGTATTTT. Translated, it gives CSVSSGRDTQYF.

This clonotype was observed at least ten times. V usage is TRBV9 and J usage is TRBJ2-3; a weak D match, TRBD2 (5 bases). The germline V gene has CDR1 SGDLS and CDR2 YYNGEE. Trimming cost V 0 bases and J 1 base, with 9 bases left between them. The CDR3 consists of 15 residues. CDR3 sequence: CASSVAVLGTDTQYF. Written as DNA, the CDR3 is TGTGCCAGCAGCGTAGCTGTACTAGGCACAGATACGCAGTATTTT.

V and J are TRBV12-5 and TRBJ1-1; D remains unclear. This CDR3 has 12 residues. Germline V lookup: CDR1 LGHNT, CDR2 FRNRAP. Trimming took 7 bases from V and 1 from J, leaving 7 bases between them. In DNA form, the CDR3 reads TGTGCTAGTGAGTTAGGGAACACTGAAGCTTTCTTT. It specifies CASELGNTEAFF.

This clonotype showed up many times. The rearrangement uses TRBV3-1 and TRBJ2-7; 7 bases are shared with TRBD2. The V gene's germline CDR1 is LGHDT and CDR2 YNNKEL (reference sequence). With V trimmed by 0 bases and J by 6 bases, 2 bases remained unmatched. The CDR3 length is 13 residues. The CDR3 sequence is CASSQDPGGEQYF. CDR3 sequence (DNA): TGTGCCAGCAGCCAAGATCCGGGGGGCGAGCAGTACTTC.

This clonotype has only a few counts. This chain links TRBV4-1 with TRBJ2-2; D could derive from TRBD1 or TRBD2 (5 bases each). V was cut by 1 base and J by 4 bases, with 13 bases left in between. The CDR3 length is 16 residues. Germline CDR1 and CDR2: MGHRA and YSYEKL. CDR3 DNA sequence: TGCGCCAGCAGCCAAGGTGGGGGTCTTTTCACCGGGGAGCTGTTTTTT. Translated, it gives CASSQGGGLFTGELFF.

This clonotype was seen more than once but under ten times. The DNA of the CDR3 is TGCGCCAGCAGCCAACCCGTGGGGATGGACGAGACCCAGTACTTC. It codes for CASSQPVGMDETQYF. This chain joins TRBV4-1 and TRBJ2-5; D remains ambiguous. Germline V gene data show CDR1 as MGHRA and CDR2 as YSYEKL. V lost 2 bases to trimming and J lost 5 bases, with 15 bases between them. The CDR3 consists of 15 residues.

This clonotype was observed many times. This chain joins TRBV30 and TRBJ2-7, with D tentatively TRBD1 (7 bases). CDR3 length: 13 residues. V lost 6 bases, J lost 1 base, and 13 bases lay in between. The germline V gene encodes CDR1 GTSNPN and CDR2 SVGIG (reference sequence). The CDR3, as DNA: TGTGCCTGTCGGGGGACAGAATCCTACGAGCAGTACTTC. The encoded protein is CACRGTESYEQYF.

This clonotype appeared a few times. The chain combines TRBV19 with TRBJ1-1; D unclear. CDR3 length: 15 amino acids. Trimming pared 5 bases from V and 1 base from J, leaving 14 bases between. Germline V gene sequence: CDR1 LNHDA, CDR2 SQIVND (reference sequence). CDR3 loop: CASSAFLLSNTEAFF. The CDR3 DNA reads as TGTGCCAGTAGTGCCTTCCTCCTTTCGAACACTGAAGCTTTCTTT. Drawing the rest from reference TRBV19 and TRBJ1-1, the complete variable domain is DGGITQSPKYLFRKEGQNVTLSCEQNLNHDAMYWYRQDPGQGLRLIYYSQIVNDFQKGDIAEGYSVSREKKESFPLTVTSAQKNPTAFYLCASSAFLLSNTEAFFGQGTRLTVV.

This clonotype was found many times. V is TRBV6-1 and J is TRBJ1-2; D possibly corresponds to TRBD1 (6 bases). Trimming removed 6 bases from V and 2 bases from J, with 13 bases in between. The CDR3 is 14 residues long. Germline V gene sequence: CDR1 MNHNS, CDR2 SASEGT. CDR3 sequence (DNA): TGTGCCAGCAGCGGGACATCAGGGAACTATGGCTACACCTTC. It is translated as CASSGTSGNYGYTF.

About this clonotype itself: Likely a read error: the CDR3 ends without its conserved phenylalanine or tryptophan. J is TRBJ1-2 and V is TRBV28; no clear D gene. The CDR3 has 12 amino acids. V shed 4 bases and J shed 7 bases, with 10 bases lying between them. CDR1 and CDR2 from the germline V gene are MDHEN and SYDVKM. CDR3 bases: TGTGCCAGCAGTTCGCCCCCGGGTGGCTACACCCTC. Amino acids: CASSSPPGGYTL.

This clonotype was seen many times. The chain uses TRBV11-2 and TRBJ2-5, with 11 bases matching TRBD2. Germline V CDR1 and CDR2: SGHAT, FQNNGV. V dropped 5 bases and J dropped 5; count of bases not matched to a gene: 4. This CDR3 comprises 14 residues. The CDR3 DNA reads as TGTGCCAGCAGCCGACTAGCGGGGAAGGAGACCCAGTACTTC. Translation: CASSRLAGKETQYF.

This clonotype was recorded many times. The chain has TRBV6-1 and TRBJ1-6; 9 nucleotides agree with TRBD1. Germline V gene data show CDR1 as MNHNS and CDR2 as SASEGT. V was pared by 5 bases and J by 6 bases, with 11 bases of the junction left unmatched. The CDR3 has 17 amino acids. The CDR3 DNA follows: TGTGCCAGCAGTCCGTCCGGGACAGGGAAGATTAATTCACCCCTCCACTTT. Residues: CASSPSGTGKINSPLHF.

This clonotype was seen ten or more times. The rearrangement uses TRBV12-3 or TRBV12-4 and TRBJ2-1, with 9 bases that match TRBD1. CDR3 length equals 15 residues. V lost 6 bases, J lost 7 bases, and 10 bases stayed unmatched. The CDR3 is CASSVDRGYWNEQFF. The CDR3 region has the DNA TGTGCCAGCAGCGTTGACAGGGGGTATTGGAATGAGCAGTTCTTC.

Regarding this clonotype: A much larger clone differs by one base, so this may be a read error. The chain uses TRBV2 and TRBJ2-3; tentatively, D is TRBD1 (5 bases). The CDR3 runs to 13 residues. Germline CDR1 is SNHLY and CDR2 is FYNNEI. V lost 10 bases and J lost 0, with 11 bases in between. This CDR3 reads CAKGVSSTDTQYF. The CDR3 DNA is TGTGCCAAAGGGGTTTCTAGCACAGATACGCAGTATTTT.

On this clonotype: This may stem from a read error, because a much larger clone lies one nucleotide away. The chain uses TRBV24-1 and TRBJ2-1; 9 bases map to TRBD2. The CDR3 sequence is 14 residues long. In germline, CDR1 is KGHDR, CDR2 SFDVKD. The CDR3 DNA sequence: TGTACCACCAGCGAGCGGGGGGTCTACAATGAGCAGTTCTTC. Residues: CTTSERGVYNEQFF.

This clonotype showed up many times. The chain uses TRBV30 and TRBJ2-6, with D possibly TRBD2 on 6 matching bases. The length of the CDR3 is 12 residues. CDR1 GTSNPN and CDR2 SVGIG come from the germline V gene (reference sequence). The CDR3 is CAWGAGANVLTF. The CDR3 DNA reads as TGTGCATGGGGGGCTGGGGCCAACGTCCTGACTTTC.

For this clonotype: This is likely an artifact of a read error, given a far larger clone one base away. CDR3 in amino acids: CASSLVFSGTVAEQYF. CDR3 DNA: TGTGCCAGCAGTTTGGTCTTTAGCGGGACAGTGGCAGAGCAGTACTTC. The V call is TRBV28, the J call TRBJ2-3; tentative D call: TRBD2 (8 bases). The J call is in doubt because the DNA end fits TRBJ2-7 better. Looked up from germline, CDR1 is MDHEN and CDR2 is SYDVKM. This CDR3 contains 16 residues.

This clonotype was detected a few times. The chain uses TRBV10-3 and TRBJ2-5, with D uncertain. Trimming shortened V by 3 bases and J by 1 base, and 6 bases separated the two germline ends. Germline CDR1 reads ENHRY; CDR2 reads SYGVKD. The CDR3 has 13 residues. DNA of the CDR3: TGTGCCATCAGTGACGGGCCCCAAGAGACCCAGTACTTC. This sequence encodes CAISDGPQETQYF.